This TCR beta chain was identified during a study of response to subunit inactivated influenza vaccine. Study-level points and caveats: Each seasonal influenza vaccination recruits few new T cells, the authors suggested.

This clonotype was seen at least ten times. What it binds is not known. TCRdb reprocessed the RT-PCR reads via MiXCR and lists one record per CDR3 protein. Counted here are over 400,000 distinct CDR3 sequences, 10% to 15% occurring once; the ten biggest clones make up around 14%. V shed 4 bases and J 8 bases; nucleotides not matched to a gene: 11. Germline values: CDR1 SGDLS, CDR2 YYNGEE. The CDR3 consists of 16 residues. The TCR sequence derives from a man aged 50 to 60 who received an inactivated influenza vaccine. The J gene is TRBJ2-1, the V gene TRBV9; 11 bases line up with TRBD2. The material sequenced was PBMCs from blood, taken roughly 6 weeks after vaccination. As DNA, the CDR3 is TGTGCCAGCAGCCCAAGACTAGCGGGAAATAGCGATGAGCAGTTCTTC. It encodes CASSPRLAGNSDEQFF.